This T cell receptor beta chain was found in a study of blood T cell repertoires in COVID-19. Overall study context: Samples came from the United States, Italy and Spain, spanning acute and convalescent COVID-19. Sources were T cells, B-cell-depleted T cells, or PBMCs; the material itself was cDNA or gDNA.

CDR3 length: 13 residues. V lost 1 base and J lost 2, with 8 bases in between. CDR1 and CDR2 (germline): GTSNPN, SVGIG (reference sequence). Patients in Seattle were enrolled during active infection, then followed longitudinally. Authors' methods: Reference gene primer amplification yielded estimated nucleated cell counts. Assay: immunoSEQ multiplex PCR; the TCRdb copy retains only in-frame clones and omits some. V, J and clone size were drawn from that table, and D and trimming were deduced from the DNA. Of about 200,000 clones in the sample, roughly 90% are singletons; the top ten hold 0.82%. The TCR sequence derives from a man aged 60 to 75 with COVID-19, enrolled during active disease. The sample comprised peripheral blood. The gene calls are TRBV30 and TRBJ1-1; D uncertain. CDR3 residues: CAWSATDNTEAFF. In nucleotides, the CDR3 is TGTGCCTGGAGTGCCACAGATAACACTGAAGCTTTCTTT.